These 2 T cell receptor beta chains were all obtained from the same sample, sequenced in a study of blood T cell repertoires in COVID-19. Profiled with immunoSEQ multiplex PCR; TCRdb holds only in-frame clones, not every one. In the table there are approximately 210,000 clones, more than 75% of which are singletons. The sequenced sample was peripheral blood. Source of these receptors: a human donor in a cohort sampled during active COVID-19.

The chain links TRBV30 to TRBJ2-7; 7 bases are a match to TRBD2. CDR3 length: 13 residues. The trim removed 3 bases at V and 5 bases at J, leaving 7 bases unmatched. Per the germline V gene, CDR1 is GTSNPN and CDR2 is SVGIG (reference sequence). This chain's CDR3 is CAWRAGRRDEQYF. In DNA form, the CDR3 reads TGTGCCTGGAGAGCGGGACGCCGCGACGAGCAGTACTTC.

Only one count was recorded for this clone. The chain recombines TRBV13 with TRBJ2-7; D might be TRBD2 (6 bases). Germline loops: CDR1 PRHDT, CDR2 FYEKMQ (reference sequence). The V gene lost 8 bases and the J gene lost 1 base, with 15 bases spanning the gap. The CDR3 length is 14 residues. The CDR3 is CASFSGVLSYEQYF. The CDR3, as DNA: TGTGCCAGCTTTTCGGGGGTTTTGTCCTACGAGCAGTACTTC. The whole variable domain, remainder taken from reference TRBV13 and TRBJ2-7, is AAGVIQSPRHLIKEKRETATLKCYPIPRHDTVYWYQQGPGQDPQFLISFYEKMQSDKGSIPDRFSAQQFSDYHSELNMSSLELGDSALYFCASFSGVLSYEQYFGPGTRLTVT.